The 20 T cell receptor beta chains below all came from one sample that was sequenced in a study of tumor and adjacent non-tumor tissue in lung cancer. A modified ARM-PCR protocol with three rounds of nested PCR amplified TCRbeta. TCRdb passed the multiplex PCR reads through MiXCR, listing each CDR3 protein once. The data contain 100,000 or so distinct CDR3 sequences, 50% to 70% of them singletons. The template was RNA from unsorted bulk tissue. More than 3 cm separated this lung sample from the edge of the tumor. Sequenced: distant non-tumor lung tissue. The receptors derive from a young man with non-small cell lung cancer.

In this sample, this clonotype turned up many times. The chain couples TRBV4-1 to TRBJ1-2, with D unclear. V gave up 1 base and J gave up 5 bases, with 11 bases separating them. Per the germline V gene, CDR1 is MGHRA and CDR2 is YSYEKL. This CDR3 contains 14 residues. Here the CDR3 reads CASSQGPLGYGYTF. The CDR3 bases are TGCGCCAGCAGCCAAGGGCCGCTGGGATATGGCTACACCTTC.

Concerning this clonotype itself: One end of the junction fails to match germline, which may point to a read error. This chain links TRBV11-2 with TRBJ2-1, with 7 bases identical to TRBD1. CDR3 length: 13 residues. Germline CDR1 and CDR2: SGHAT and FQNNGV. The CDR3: CASSRTQGSELSF. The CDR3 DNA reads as TGTGCCAGCAGCCGAACACAGGGGAGTGAGCTGTCCTTC. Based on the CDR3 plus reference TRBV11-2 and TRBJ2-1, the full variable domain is EAGVAQSPRYKIIEKRQSVAFWCNPISGHATLYWYQQILGQGPKLLIQFQNNGVVDDSQLPKDRFSAERLKGVDSTLKIQPAKLEDSAVYLCASSRTQGSELSFGPGTRLTVL.

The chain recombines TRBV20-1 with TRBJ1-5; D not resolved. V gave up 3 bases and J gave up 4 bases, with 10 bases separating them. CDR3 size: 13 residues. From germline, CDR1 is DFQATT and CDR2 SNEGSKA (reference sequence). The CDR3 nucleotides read TGCAGTGCTAGGAGGACTGCTAATCAGCCCCAGCATTTT. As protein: CSARRTANQPQHF.

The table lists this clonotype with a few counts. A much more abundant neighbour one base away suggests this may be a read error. In DNA, the CDR3 is TGCGCCCGCAGTGAGACCACAGGGTACAATGAGCAGTTCTTC. It codes for CARSETTGYNEQFF. This sequence joins TRBV10-2 and TRBJ2-1, with D maybe TRBD1 (6 bases). The length of the CDR3 is 14 residues. CDR1 WSHSY and CDR2 SAAADI come from the germline V gene.

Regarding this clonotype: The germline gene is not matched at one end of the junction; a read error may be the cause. CDR3 nucleotide sequence: TGCAACGTTGGGTCTAGCAAAAACATTCAGTGCTTC. Amino acid sequence: CNVGSSKNIQCF. The J gene is TRBJ2-4, the V gene TRBV29-1, with a weak D call TRBD2 (5 bases). The CDR3 runs 12 residues. Germline V gene data show CDR1 as SQVTM and CDR2 as ANQGSEA.

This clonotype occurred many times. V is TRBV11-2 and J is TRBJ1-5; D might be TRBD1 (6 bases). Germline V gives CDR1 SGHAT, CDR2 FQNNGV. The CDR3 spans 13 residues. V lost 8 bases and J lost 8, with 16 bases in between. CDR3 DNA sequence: TGTGCCAGCGCCCGGACAGTCCCGGAGCCCCAGCATTTT. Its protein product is CASARTVPEPQHF.

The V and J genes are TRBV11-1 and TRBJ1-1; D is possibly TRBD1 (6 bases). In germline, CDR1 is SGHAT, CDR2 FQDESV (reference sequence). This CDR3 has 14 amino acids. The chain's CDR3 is CTNSWTAVNTEAFF. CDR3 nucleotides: TGTACCAATAGCTGGACAGCTGTGAACACTGAAGCTTTCTTT.

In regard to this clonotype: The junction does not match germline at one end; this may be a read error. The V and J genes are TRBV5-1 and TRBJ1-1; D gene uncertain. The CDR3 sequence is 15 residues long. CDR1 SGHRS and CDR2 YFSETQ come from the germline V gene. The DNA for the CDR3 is TGCGCCAGCAGCTTAGGCGGCGGGCCTAACACTGAAGCTTCCTTT. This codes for CASSLGGGPNTEASF.

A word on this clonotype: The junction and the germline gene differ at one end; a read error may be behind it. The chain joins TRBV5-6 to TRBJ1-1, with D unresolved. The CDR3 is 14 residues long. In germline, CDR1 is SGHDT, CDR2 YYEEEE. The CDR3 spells CVSSSLNINTEAFF. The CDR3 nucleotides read TGTGTCAGCAGCTCCCTGAACATAAACACTGAAGCTTTCTTT.

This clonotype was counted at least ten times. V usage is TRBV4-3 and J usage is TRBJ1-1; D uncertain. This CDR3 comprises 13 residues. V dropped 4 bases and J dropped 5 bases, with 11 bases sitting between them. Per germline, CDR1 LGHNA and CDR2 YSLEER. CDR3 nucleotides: TGCGCCAGCAGCCGATTCAAGGAGACTGAAGCTTTCTTT. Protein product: CASSRFKETEAFF.

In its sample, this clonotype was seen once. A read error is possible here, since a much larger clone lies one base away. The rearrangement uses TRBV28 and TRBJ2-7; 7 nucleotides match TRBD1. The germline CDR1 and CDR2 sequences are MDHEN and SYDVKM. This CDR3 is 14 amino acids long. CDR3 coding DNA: TGTGCCAGCAGTCTCGGACAGGACTGGTACGAGCACTACTTC. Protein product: CASSLGQDWYEHYF.

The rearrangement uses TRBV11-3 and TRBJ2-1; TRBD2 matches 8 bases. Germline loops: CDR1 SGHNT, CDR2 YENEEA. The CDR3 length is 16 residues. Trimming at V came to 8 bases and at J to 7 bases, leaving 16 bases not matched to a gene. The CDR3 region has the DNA TGTGCCAGCGGGTTAGGCGGGCTAGCGGGCGGAAATGAGCAGTTCTTC. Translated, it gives CASGLGGLAGGNEQFF.

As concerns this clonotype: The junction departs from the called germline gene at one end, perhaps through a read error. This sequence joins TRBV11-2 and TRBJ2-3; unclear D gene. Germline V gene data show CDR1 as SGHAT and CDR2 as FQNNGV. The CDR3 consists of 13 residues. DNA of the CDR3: TGTGCCAGCAGCTTAGTACGCGTAGATACGCAGTGTTTT. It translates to CASSLVRVDTQCF.

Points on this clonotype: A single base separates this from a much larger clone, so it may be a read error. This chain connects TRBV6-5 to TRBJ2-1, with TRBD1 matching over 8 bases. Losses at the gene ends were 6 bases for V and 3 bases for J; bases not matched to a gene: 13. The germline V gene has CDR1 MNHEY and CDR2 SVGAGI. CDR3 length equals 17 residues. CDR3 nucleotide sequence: TGTGCCAGCAGCCCACGGACAGGGAGGACTGGCTACAATGAGCAGTTCTTC. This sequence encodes CASSPRTGRTGYNEQFF.

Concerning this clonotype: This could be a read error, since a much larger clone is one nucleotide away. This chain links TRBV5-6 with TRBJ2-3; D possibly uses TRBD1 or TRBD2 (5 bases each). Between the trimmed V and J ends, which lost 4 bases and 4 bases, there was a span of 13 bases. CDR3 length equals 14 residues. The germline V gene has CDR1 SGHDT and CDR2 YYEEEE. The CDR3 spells CASSLRDGADTQYF. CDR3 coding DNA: TGTGCCAGCAGCCTACGGGACGGGGCAGATACGCAGTATTTT. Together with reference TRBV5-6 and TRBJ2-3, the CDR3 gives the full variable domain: DAGVTQSPTHLIKTRGQQVTLRCSPKSGHDTVSWYQQALGQGPQFIFQYYEEEERQRGNFPDRFSGHQFPNYSSELNVNALLLGDSALYLCASSLRDGADTQYFGPGTRLTVL.

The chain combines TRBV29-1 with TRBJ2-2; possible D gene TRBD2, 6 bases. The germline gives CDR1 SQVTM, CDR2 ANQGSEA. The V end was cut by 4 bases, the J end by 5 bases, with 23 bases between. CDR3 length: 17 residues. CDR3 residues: CSVGGKASKGLTGELFF. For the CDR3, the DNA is TGCAGCGTTGGCGGGAAAGCCTCGAAAGGCCTAACCGGGGAGCTGTTTTTT.

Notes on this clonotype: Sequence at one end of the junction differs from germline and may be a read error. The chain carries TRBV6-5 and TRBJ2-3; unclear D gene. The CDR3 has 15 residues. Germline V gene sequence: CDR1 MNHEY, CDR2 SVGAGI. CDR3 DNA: TGTACCAGCAGTCTAACTTCAATTAGTTCAGATACGCAGTATTTT. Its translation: CTSSLTSISSDTQYF.

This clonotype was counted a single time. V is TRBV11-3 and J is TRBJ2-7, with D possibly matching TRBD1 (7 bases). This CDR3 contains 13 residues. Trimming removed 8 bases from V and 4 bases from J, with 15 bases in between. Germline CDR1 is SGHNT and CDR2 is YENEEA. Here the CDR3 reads CASCGTVSYEQYF. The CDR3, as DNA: TGTGCCAGCTGCGGGACAGTAAGTTACGAGCAGTACTTC.

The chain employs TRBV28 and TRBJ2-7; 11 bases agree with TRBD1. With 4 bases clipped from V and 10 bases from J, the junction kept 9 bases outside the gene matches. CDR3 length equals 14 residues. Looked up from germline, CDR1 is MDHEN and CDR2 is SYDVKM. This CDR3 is CASSWGQGVLEQYF. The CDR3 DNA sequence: TGTGCCAGCAGTTGGGGACAGGGGGTACTGGAACAGTACTTC.

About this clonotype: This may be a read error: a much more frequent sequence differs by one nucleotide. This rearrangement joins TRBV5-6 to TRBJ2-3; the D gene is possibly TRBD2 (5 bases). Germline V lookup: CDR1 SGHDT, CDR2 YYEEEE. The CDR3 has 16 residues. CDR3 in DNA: TGTGCCAACAGCTGGACGGGGAGCGGCGGCACAGATACGCAGTATTTT. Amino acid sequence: CANSWTGSGGTDTQYF.